What follows is one TCR beta chain and its context. Its matching antigen is unknown. Generated by immunoSEQ multiplex PCR, the TCRdb table keeps only in-frame clones and is missing some. The sample has approximately 81,000 clones, roughly 93% seen once; the top ten hold roughly 1.3%. The sample comes from a study of human versus mouse CDR3 diversity and MHC coevolution. Trimming left V 1 base short and J 5 bases short, with 16 bases between. The CDR3 has 16 residues. Looked up from germline, CDR1 is SEHNR and CDR2 is FQNEAQ (reference sequence). Study-wide results and caveats: Approximately 1.7 million TCR beta clonotypes were estimated for humans, the largest repertoire.

Sequencing was performed on naive CD4+ T cells from blood. Subset given: CD45RO-negative CD62L-positive naive CD4 T cells. The clonotype comes from a person aged 30 to 69 in good health. The chain combines TRBV7-9 with TRBJ2-3; no reliable D call. Here the CDR3 DNA reads TGTGCCAGCAGCTTAGGCTTCCCTCTGACGGGAGATACGCAGTATTTT. It translates to CASSLGFPLTGDTQYF.